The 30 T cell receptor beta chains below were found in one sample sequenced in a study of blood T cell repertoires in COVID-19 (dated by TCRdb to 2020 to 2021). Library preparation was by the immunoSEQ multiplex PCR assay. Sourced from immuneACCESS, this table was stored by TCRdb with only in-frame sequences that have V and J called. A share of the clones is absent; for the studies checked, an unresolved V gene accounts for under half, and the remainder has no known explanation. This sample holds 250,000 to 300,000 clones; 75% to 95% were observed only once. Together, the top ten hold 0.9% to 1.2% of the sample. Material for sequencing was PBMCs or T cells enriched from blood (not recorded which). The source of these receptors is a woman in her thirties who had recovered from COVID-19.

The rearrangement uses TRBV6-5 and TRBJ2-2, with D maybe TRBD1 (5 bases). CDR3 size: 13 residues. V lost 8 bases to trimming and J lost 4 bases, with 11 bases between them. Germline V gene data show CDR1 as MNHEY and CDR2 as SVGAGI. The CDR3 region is CASQGIGTGELFF. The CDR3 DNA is TGTGCCAGCCAGGGTATCGGCACCGGGGAGCTGTTTTTT.

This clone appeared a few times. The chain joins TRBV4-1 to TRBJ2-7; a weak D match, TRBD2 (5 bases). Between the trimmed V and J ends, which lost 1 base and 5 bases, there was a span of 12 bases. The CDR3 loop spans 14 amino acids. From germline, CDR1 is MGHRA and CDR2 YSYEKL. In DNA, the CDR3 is TGCGCCAGCAGCCAAGGGCCTAGCTTGGACGAGCAGTACTTC. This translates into CASSQGPSLDEQYF.

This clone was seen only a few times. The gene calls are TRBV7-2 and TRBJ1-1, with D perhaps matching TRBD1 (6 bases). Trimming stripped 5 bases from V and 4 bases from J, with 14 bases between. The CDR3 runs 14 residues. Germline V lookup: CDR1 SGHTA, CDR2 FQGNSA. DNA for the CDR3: TGTGCCAGCAGCCCTTCGAGGGGGAGCACTGAAGCTTTCTTT. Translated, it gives CASSPSRGSTEAFF.

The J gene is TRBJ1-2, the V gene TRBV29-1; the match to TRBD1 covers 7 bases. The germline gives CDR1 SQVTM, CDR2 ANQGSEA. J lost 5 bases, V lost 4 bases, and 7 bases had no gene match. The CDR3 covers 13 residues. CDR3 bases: TGCAGCGTTGTTTCTGGGACAGCATATGGCTACACCTTC. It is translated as CSVVSGTAYGYTF.

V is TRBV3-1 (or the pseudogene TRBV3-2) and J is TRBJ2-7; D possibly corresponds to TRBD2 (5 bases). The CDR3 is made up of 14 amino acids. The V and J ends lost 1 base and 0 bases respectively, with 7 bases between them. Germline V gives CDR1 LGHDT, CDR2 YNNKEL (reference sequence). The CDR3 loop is CASSQGTLSYEQYF. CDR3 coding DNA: TGTGCCAGCAGCCAAGGGACTCTCTCCTACGAGCAGTACTTC.

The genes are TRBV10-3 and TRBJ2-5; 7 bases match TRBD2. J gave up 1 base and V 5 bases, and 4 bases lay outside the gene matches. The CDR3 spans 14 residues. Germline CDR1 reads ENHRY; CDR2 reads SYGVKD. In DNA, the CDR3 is TGTGCCATCAGTCGAGGGACTACCCAAGAGACCCAGTACTTC. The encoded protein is CAISRGTTQETQYF.

In DNA form, the CDR3 reads TGTGCCAGCAGTCCCGCAGATACGCAGTATTTT. This translates into CASSPADTQYF. V and J are TRBV28 and TRBJ2-3; D is unclear. V gave up 5 bases and J gave up 4 bases, with 4 bases separating them. Germline V gives CDR1 MDHEN, CDR2 SYDVKM. The CDR3 covers 11 residues.

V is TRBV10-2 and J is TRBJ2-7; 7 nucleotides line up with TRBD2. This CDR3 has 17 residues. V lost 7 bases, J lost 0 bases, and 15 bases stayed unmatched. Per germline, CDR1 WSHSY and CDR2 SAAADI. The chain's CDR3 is CASIGATSAVYSYEQYF. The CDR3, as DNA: TGCGCCAGCATAGGAGCAACTAGCGCAGTTTACTCCTACGAGCAGTACTTC.

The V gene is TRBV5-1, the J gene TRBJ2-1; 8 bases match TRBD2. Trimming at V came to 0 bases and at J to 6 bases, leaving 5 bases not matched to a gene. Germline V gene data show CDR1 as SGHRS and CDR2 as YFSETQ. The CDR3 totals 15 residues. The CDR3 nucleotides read TGCGCCAGCAGCTTGGGACTAGCGACATCCAATGAGCAGTTCTTC. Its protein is CASSLGLATSNEQFF.

CDR3 amino acids: CASSFDSSTEAFF. For the CDR3, the DNA is TGTGCCAGCAGCTTTGACAGTAGCACTGAAGCTTTCTTT. J is TRBJ1-1 and V is TRBV11-3, with D possibly matching TRBD1 (5 bases). The CDR3 length is 13 residues. Trimming shortened V by 3 bases and J by 4 bases, and 9 bases separated the two germline ends. Germline CDR1 SGHNT, CDR2 YENEEA.

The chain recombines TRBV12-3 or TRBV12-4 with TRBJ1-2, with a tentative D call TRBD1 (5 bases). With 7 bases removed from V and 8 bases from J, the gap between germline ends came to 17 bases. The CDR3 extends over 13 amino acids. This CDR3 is CASTEPGDRGYTF. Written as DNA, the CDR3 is TGTGCCAGCACCGAACCGGGGGATAGGGGCTACACCTTC.

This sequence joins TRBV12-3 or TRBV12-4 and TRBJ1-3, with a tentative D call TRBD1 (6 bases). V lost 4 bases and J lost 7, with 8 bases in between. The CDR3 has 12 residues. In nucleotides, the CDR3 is TGTGCCAGCAGTTCGAGGGGGAACACCATATATTTT. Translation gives CASSSRGNTIYF.

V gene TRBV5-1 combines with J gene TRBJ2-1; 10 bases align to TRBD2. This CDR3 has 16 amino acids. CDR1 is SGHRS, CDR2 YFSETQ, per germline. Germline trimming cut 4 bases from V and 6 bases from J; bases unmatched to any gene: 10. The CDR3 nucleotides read TGCGCCAGCAGCCCCTTAGCGGGAGGCAAGTTCAATGAGCAGTTCTTC. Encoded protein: CASSPLAGGKFNEQFF.

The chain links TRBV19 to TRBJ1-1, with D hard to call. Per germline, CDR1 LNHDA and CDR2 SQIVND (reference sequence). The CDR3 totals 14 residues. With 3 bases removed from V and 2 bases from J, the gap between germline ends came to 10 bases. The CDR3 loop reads CASSIFSGNTEAFF. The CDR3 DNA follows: TGTGCCAGTAGTATTTTCTCAGGCAACACTGAAGCTTTCTTT.

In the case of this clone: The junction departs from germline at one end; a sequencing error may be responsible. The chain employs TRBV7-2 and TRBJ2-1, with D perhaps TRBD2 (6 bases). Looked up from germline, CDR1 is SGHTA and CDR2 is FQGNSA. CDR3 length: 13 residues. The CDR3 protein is CASRRDSYDEQFF. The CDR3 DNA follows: TGTGCCAGCAGGCGGGACTCCTACGATGAGCAGTTCTTC.

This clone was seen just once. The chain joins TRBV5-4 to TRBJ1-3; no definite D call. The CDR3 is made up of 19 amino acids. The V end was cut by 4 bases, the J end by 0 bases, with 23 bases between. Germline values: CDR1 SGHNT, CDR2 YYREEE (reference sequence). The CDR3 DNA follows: TGTGCCAGCAGCCTCCGGAACCCACGGCAGGCCCACTCTGGAAACACCATATATTTT. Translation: CASSLRNPRQAHSGNTIYF.

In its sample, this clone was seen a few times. The CDR3 protein is CASSVGVRGDYGYTF. The CDR3 DNA follows: TGTGCCAGCAGCGTAGGGGTCAGGGGGGACTATGGCTACACCTTC. The chain combines TRBV9 with TRBJ1-2; 7 bases fit TRBD1. V trimming: 0 bases; J trimming: 3 bases; junction bases outside the gene matches: 5. The length of the CDR3 is 15 residues. Per the germline V gene, CDR1 is SGDLS and CDR2 is YYNGEE.

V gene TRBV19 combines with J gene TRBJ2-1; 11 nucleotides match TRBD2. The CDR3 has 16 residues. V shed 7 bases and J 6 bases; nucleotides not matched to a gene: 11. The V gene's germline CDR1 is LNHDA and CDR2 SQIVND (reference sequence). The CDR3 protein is CASTELAGGYINEQFF. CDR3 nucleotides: TGTGCCAGTACCGAGTTAGCGGGAGGGTACATCAATGAGCAGTTCTTC.

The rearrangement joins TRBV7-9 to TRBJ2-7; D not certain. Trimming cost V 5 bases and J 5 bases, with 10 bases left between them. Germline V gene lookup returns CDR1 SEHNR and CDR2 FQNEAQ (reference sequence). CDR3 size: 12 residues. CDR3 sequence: CASSDWVDEQYF. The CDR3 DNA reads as TGTGCCAGCAGCGACTGGGTAGACGAGCAGTACTTC.

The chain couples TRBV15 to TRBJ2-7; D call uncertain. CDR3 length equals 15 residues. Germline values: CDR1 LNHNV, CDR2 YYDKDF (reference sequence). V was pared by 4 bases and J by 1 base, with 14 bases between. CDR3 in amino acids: CATSILNARSYEQYF. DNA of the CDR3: TGTGCCACCAGCATTTTGAACGCGAGATCCTACGAGCAGTACTTC.

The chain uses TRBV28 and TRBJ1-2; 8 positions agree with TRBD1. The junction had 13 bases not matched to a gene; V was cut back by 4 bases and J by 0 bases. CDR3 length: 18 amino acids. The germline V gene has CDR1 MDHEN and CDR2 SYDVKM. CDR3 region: CASSSSAETGATNYGYTF. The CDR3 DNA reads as TGTGCCAGCAGTTCCTCCGCCGAGACAGGGGCGACTAACTATGGCTACACCTTC.

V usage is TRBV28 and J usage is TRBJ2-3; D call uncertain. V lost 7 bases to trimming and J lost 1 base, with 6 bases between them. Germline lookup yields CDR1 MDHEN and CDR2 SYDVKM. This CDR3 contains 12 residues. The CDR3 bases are TGTGCCAGCATCACAGGCACAGATACGCAGTATTTT. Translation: CASITGTDTQYF. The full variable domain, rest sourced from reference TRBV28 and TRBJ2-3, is DVKVTQSSRYLVKRTGEKVFLECVQDMDHENMFWYRQDPGLGLRLIYFSYDVKMKEKGDIPEGYSVSREKKERFSLILESASTNQTSMYLCASITGTDTQYFGPGTRLTVL.

CDR3: CASSLEGVGGDTQYF. The DNA of the CDR3 is TGCGCCAGCAGCTTGGAAGGGGTAGGTGGAGATACGCAGTATTTT. V gene TRBV5-1 combines with J gene TRBJ2-3, with D possibly TRBD1 on 5 matching bases. The CDR3 consists of 15 residues. The germline V gene has CDR1 SGHRS and CDR2 YFSETQ. V was pared by 0 bases and J by 5 bases, with 13 bases between.

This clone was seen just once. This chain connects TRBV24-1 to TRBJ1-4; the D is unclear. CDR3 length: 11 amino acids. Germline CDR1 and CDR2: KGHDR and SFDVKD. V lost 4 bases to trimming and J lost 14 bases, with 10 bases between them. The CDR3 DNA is TGTGCCACCAGTGACGGACTGGGGCTGTTTTTT. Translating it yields CATSDGLGLFF.

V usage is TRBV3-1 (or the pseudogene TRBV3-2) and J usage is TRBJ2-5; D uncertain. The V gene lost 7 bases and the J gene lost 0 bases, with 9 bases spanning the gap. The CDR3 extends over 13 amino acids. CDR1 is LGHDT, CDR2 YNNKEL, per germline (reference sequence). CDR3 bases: TGTGCCAGCAACCAGCAGTACCAAGAGACCCAGTACTTC. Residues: CASNQQYQETQYF.

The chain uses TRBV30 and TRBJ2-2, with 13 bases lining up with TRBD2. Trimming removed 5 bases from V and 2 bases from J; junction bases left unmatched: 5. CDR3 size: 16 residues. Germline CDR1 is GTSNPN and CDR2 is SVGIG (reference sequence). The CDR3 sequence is CAWVGLAGANTGELFF. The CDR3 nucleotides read TGTGCCTGGGTTGGACTAGCGGGAGCAAACACCGGGGAGCTGTTTTTT.

The CDR3 reads CASSLVSASQETQYF. The CDR3 coding sequence is TGCGCCAGCAGCTTGGTTTCAGCGTCCCAAGAGACCCAGTACTTC. The V and J genes are TRBV5-1 and TRBJ2-5; the D is unclear. This CDR3 has 15 residues. V dropped 0 bases and J dropped 1 base, with 10 bases sitting between them. Germline V lookup: CDR1 SGHRS, CDR2 YFSETQ. Combining the CDR3 with reference TRBV5-1 and TRBJ2-5 gives the whole variable domain KAGVTQTPRYLIKTRGQQVTLSCSPISGHRSVSWYQQTPGQGLQFLFEYFSETQRNKGNFPGRFSGRQFSNSRSEMNVSTLELGDSALYLCASSLVSASQETQYFGPGTRLLVL.

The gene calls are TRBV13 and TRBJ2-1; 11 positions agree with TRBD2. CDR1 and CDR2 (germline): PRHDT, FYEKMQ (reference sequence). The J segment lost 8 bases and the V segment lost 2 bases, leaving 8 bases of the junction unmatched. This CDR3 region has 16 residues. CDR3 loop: CASSLSASGRIDEQFF. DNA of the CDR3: TGTGCCAGCAGCTTAAGCGCTAGCGGGAGGATAGATGAGCAGTTCTTC. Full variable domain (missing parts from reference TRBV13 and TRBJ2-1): AAGVIQSPRHLIKEKRETATLKCYPIPRHDTVYWYQQGPGQDPQFLISFYEKMQSDKGSIPDRFSAQQFSDYHSELNMSSLELGDSALYFCASSLSASGRIDEQFFGPGTRLTVL.

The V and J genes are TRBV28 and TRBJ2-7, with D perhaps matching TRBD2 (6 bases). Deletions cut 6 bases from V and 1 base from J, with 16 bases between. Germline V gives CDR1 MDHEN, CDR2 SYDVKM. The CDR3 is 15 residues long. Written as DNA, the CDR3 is TGTGCCAGCAGCTCTAGGAGAGCGGGTTCCTACGAGCAGTACTTC. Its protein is CASSSRRAGSYEQYF.

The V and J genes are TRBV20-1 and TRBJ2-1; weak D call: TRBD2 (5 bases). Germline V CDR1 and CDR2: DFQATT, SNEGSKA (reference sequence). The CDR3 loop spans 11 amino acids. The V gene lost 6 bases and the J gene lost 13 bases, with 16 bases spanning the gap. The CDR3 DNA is TGCAGTGCCCACCAGTCCGGGATACAGTTCTTC. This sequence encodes CSAHQSGIQFF.